Below, 18 T cell receptor beta chains from the same sample are listed, as sequenced in a study of blood T cell repertoires in COVID-19. Clones were read by immunoSEQ multiplex PCR, and TCRdb kept only the in-frame ones, dropping some. This sample yields under 300,000 clones, of which roughly nine tenths are seen a single time; 6% to 7% belongs to the top ten. The sequenced sample was PBMCs or T cells enriched from blood (not recorded which). The receptors were sampled from a woman aged 25 to 39 with acute COVID-19.

The chain links TRBV5-6 to TRBJ1-5; D gene unclear. Trimming shortened V by 1 base and J by 6 bases, and 11 bases separated the two germline ends. The germline V gene has CDR1 SGHDT and CDR2 YYEEEE. The CDR3 is made up of 14 amino acids. CDR3 region: CASSLFTVGQPQHF. In DNA form, the CDR3 reads TGTGCCAGCAGCTTGTTCACGGTTGGTCAGCCCCAGCATTTT.

This sequence joins TRBV11-2 and TRBJ1-1; the match to TRBD1 covers 8 bases. V dropped 1 base and J dropped 1; count of bases not matched to a gene: 8. Germline V gives CDR1 SGHAT, CDR2 FQNNGV. The CDR3 contains 17 residues. The CDR3 reads CASSLAGQGARNTEAFF. The CDR3 coding sequence is TGTGCCAGCAGCTTAGCCGGGCAGGGGGCCCGGAACACTGAAGCTTTCTTT. Full variable domain (outside the CDR3, taken from reference TRBV11-2 and TRBJ1-1): EAGVAQSPRYKIIEKRQSVAFWCNPISGHATLYWYQQILGQGPKLLIQFQNNGVVDDSQLPKDRFSAERLKGVDSTLKIQPAKLEDSAVYLCASSLAGQGARNTEAFFGQGTRLTVV.

The chain joins TRBV4-1 to TRBJ1-6; tentatively, D is TRBD1 (5 bases). Germline loops: CDR1 MGHRA, CDR2 YSYEKL. Trimming pared 0 bases from V and 9 bases from J, leaving 12 bases between. CDR3 length equals 15 residues. Written as DNA, the CDR3 is TGCGCCAGCAGCCAAGATGCGTGGGGCATTTCACCCCTCCACTTT. Amino acids: CASSQDAWGISPLHF.

V usage is TRBV6-5 and J usage is TRBJ1-2; no clear D. V shed 6 bases and J shed 8 bases, with 16 bases lying between them. The CDR3 has 13 amino acids. Germline values: CDR1 MNHEY, CDR2 SVGAGI. In nucleotides, the CDR3 is TGTGCCAGCAGCCAAACAGAAACTGGAGGCTACACCTTC. Residues: CASSQTETGGYTF.

The V call is TRBV7-2, the J call TRBJ2-5, with D perhaps TRBD2 (6 bases). Germline assignment: CDR1 SGHTA and CDR2 FQGNSA. CDR3 length: 17 amino acids. V was shortened by 0 bases and J by 1 base, with 15 bases between the two germline ends. The CDR3 DNA reads as TGTGCCAGCAGCTTAGCTAGGGCCGGGACTGGCCAAGAGACCCAGTACTTC. Its translation is CASSLARAGTGQETQYF.

The chain links TRBV27 to TRBJ1-2; the D gene is possibly TRBD1 (6 bases). Trimming stripped 8 bases from V and 8 bases from J, with 24 bases between. CDR3 length: 15 amino acids. Germline loops: CDR1 MNHEY, CDR2 SMNVEV (reference sequence). As DNA, the CDR3 is TGTGCCAGCTCAAGTCCCGTAACAGGGTTTGAAGGCTACACCTTC. Its translation: CASSSPVTGFEGYTF.

The gene calls are TRBV13 and TRBJ2-1; 10 nucleotides line up with TRBD2. Germline V gene data show CDR1 as PRHDT and CDR2 as FYEKMQ (reference sequence). This CDR3 has 18 residues. J was trimmed by 4 bases and V by 2 bases; bases with no gene match: 11. The CDR3 here is CASSLTLAGTGIYNEQFF. The DNA of the CDR3 is TGTGCCAGCAGCTTAACACTAGCGGGAACGGGGATTTACAATGAGCAGTTCTTC.

This sequence joins TRBV28 and TRBJ2-7, with 8 nucleotides matching TRBD2. This CDR3 is built from 16 residues. CDR1 and CDR2 from the germline V gene are MDHEN and SYDVKM. The V segment lost 3 bases and the J segment 3 bases; nucleotides outside the gene matches: 10. CDR3 sequence: CASSLGLLADHYEQYF. CDR3 bases: TGTGCCAGCAGTTTGGGATTACTAGCGGACCACTACGAGCAGTACTTC.

The J gene is TRBJ1-1, the V gene TRBV7-6; 7 positions agree with TRBD1. V shed 2 bases, J shed 7 bases, and the junction held 10 bases outside the gene matches. This CDR3 has 15 residues. Germline V gene data show CDR1 as SGHVS and CDR2 as FNYEAQ. The CDR3 spells CASSLSETGTLEAFF. The CDR3, as DNA: TGTGCCAGCAGCTTATCCGAGACAGGGACACTTGAAGCTTTCTTT.

The V gene is TRBV9, the J gene TRBJ2-1, with D possibly being TRBD1 (6 bases). Germline V lookup: CDR1 SGDLS, CDR2 YYNGEE. The CDR3 contains 14 residues. With 4 bases removed from V and 6 bases from J, the gap between germline ends came to 14 bases. CDR3 sequence (DNA): TGTGCCAGCAGCACCCGAGGACAGTTCAATGAGCAGTTCTTC. Translating gives CASSTRGQFNEQFF.

The chain carries TRBV28 and TRBJ1-2; D uncertain. V lost 7 bases, J lost 6 bases, and 30 bases lay in between. Germline V CDR1 and CDR2: MDHEN, SYDVKM. The CDR3 runs to 18 residues. In nucleotides, the CDR3 is TGTGCCAGCAAGGGTTTCGGGGTAGGGAGTGGGGTACATGATGGCTACACCTTC. Translation gives CASKGFGVGSGVHDGYTF.

In DNA form, the CDR3 reads TGTGCCAGCAGCCAAGATATAGGGACATCCTCTGGAAACACCATATATTTT. Translation: CASSQDIGTSSGNTIYF. V gene TRBV14 combines with J gene TRBJ1-3; D is possibly TRBD1 (6 bases). V lost 0 bases to trimming and J lost 0 bases, with 12 bases between them. CDR1 is SGHDN, CDR2 FVKESK, per germline. CDR3 size: 17 residues.

The gene calls are TRBV28 and TRBJ2-6, with D tentatively TRBD2 (5 bases). CDR3 length: 17 residues. The V and J ends lost 6 bases and 3 bases respectively, with 18 bases between them. Germline V gives CDR1 MDHEN, CDR2 SYDVKM. This chain's CDR3 is CASREGPDNGGANVLTF. The CDR3 coding sequence is TGTGCCAGCAGAGAGGGCCCTGACAACGGTGGGGCCAACGTCCTGACTTTC.

The DNA for the CDR3 is TGTGCCAGTAGTATCCGCGGGACAGCGAACACTGAAGCTTTCTTT. This sequence encodes CASSIRGTANTEAFF. The chain is built from TRBV19 and TRBJ1-1; 7 bases match TRBD1. Germline V gene sequence: CDR1 LNHDA, CDR2 SQIVND (reference sequence). J lost 1 base, V lost 3 bases, and 5 bases had no gene match. The CDR3 covers 15 residues.

This chain uses TRBV6-5 with TRBJ2-1; TRBD2 aligns across 12 bases. Germline CDR1 reads MNHEY; CDR2 reads SVGAGI. The CDR3 contains 14 residues. V lost 7 bases and J lost 5; bases outside the gene matches: 3. In DNA, the CDR3 is TGTGCCAGCACCCCTAGCGGGAGGGACAATGAGCAGTTCTTC. Translated, it gives CASTPSGRDNEQFF.

This chain links TRBV27 with TRBJ1-3, with 10 positions matching TRBD1. This CDR3 comprises 20 residues. V lost 5 bases, J lost 0 bases, and 16 bases stayed unmatched. Germline V gene sequence: CDR1 MNHEY, CDR2 SMNVEV (reference sequence). This CDR3 reads CASSLGAGTGADNSGNTIYF. DNA of the CDR3: TGTGCCAGCAGTCTTGGGGCTGGGACAGGGGCCGATAACTCTGGAAACACCATATATTTT.

The chain links TRBV12-3 or TRBV12-4 to TRBJ2-5; D is ambiguous. The CDR3 runs 11 residues. Trimming took 8 bases from V and 5 from J, leaving 9 bases between them. The CDR3 here is CASGLIETQYF. The CDR3 DNA follows: TGTGCCAGCGGCCTTATTGAGACCCAGTACTTC.

The rearrangement uses TRBV7-2 and TRBJ2-3; 11 bases fit TRBD2. V trimming: 6 bases; J trimming: 3 bases; junction bases outside the gene matches: 14. The CDR3 contains 18 residues. CDR1 SGHTA and CDR2 FQGNSA come from the germline V gene. CDR3 nucleotides: TGTGCCAGCAGATTAACCCCCATTAGCGGGAGGGGGACAGATACGCAGTATTTT. This gives the protein CASRLTPISGRGTDTQYF.